This T cell receptor beta chain was identified during a study of blood T cell repertoires in COVID-19. Clones were sequenced by immunoSEQ multiplex PCR, and TCRdb holds only the in-frame ones, with some missing. The table shows 150,000 or so clones, with approximately 80% occurring only once. Per germline, CDR1 SEHNR and CDR2 FQNEAQ (reference sequence). V trimming: 7 bases; J trimming: 6 bases; junction bases outside the gene matches: 9. This CDR3 is 13 amino acids long. This clonotype was sampled from a woman aged 50 to 65 who had recovered from COVID-19. The sequenced material came from PBMCs or T cells enriched from blood (not recorded which). The V call is TRBV7-9, the J call TRBJ2-7; 7 nucleotides agree with TRBD2. This CDR3 is CASTRGVSSEQYF. The DNA for the CDR3 is TGTGCCAGCACCCGGGGGGTCAGTAGCGAGCAGTACTTC.